This note documents a single T cell receptor (beta chain) sequence. No antigen is known for it. Per the germline V gene, CDR1 is SNHLY and CDR2 is FYNNEI. V lost 8 bases and J lost 0, with 15 bases in between. This CDR3 comprises 15 residues. Using immunoSEQ multiplex PCR, the repertoire was profiled, and TCRdb retains in-frame clones only, with some absent. This sample has approximately 140,000 clones, with 85% to 95% found just once. These data are taken from a study of T cell responses to AZD1222 COVID-19 vaccine. Turning to the study itself: Pooling covered second doses at about 4 or about 12 weeks.

Notes on the study in general: Clonal diversity may have been underestimated, and the donors were mostly white British, with more females than males. Across the whole spike, CD4 TCRs peaked at regions 160-218 and 743-854. Reports say nearly half of spike-specific TCRs go after unmutated variant regions.

The gene calls are TRBV2 and TRBJ2-3, with a weak D call TRBD2 (6 bases). This sample comprised peripheral blood, obtained on day 0 of AZD1222 vaccination. This receptor was obtained from an adult in good health. The CDR3, as DNA: TGTGCCAGCGCGGGACGATCAATTAGCACAGATACGCAGTATTTT. This encodes CASAGRSISTDTQYF.